A single sample is the source of the 20 T cell receptor beta chains below, sequenced in a study of cytomegalovirus exposure and HLA in healthy donors. Libraries were prepared by immunoSEQ multiplex PCR; TCRdb keeps only in-frame clonotypes and omits some of them. This sample has hundreds of thousands of clones; just over 85% occur once, and the top ten carry under 0.95%. Sequencing was carried out using PBMCs. These receptors were taken from a woman aged 18-29 years in good health and CMV-seronegative.

The rearrangement joins TRBV29-1 to TRBJ2-7; 13 nucleotides match TRBD2. The junction had 2 bases not matched to a gene; V was cut back by 1 base and J by 2 bases. Germline V lookup: CDR1 SQVTM, CDR2 ANQGSEA. The CDR3 loop spans 15 amino acids. CDR3: CSVEGGLAGAYEQYF. The CDR3 bases are TGCAGCGTTGAAGGTGGACTAGCGGGGGCCTACGAGCAGTACTTC.

This chain joins TRBV27 and TRBJ1-2; possibly TRBD1 for D (6 bases). Germline CDR1 is MNHEY and CDR2 is SMNVEV (reference sequence). Trimming cost V 3 bases and J 8 bases, with 13 bases left between them. The CDR3 loop spans 13 amino acids. CDR3 loop: CASSFDRLEGYTF. The CDR3 DNA reads TGTGCCAGCAGTTTCGACAGGTTGGAAGGCTACACCTTC.

J is TRBJ2-3 and V is TRBV20-1; D is undetermined. In germline, CDR1 is DFQATT, CDR2 SNEGSKA (reference sequence). Trimming took off 2 bases at V and 6 bases at J, with 3 bases between the two ends. This CDR3 spans 10 amino acids. CDR3 amino acids: CSARYDTQYF. As DNA, the CDR3 is TGCAGTGCTAGATATGATACGCAGTATTTT.

The rearrangement links TRBV11-2 to TRBJ2-7; 8 bases line up with TRBD1. There are 15 residues in the CDR3. Germline CDR1 reads SGHAT; CDR2 reads FQNNGV. V shed 5 bases, J shed 1 base, and the junction held 7 bases outside the gene matches. CDR3 sequence (DNA): TGTGCCAGCAGCGAAACAGGGGGGATTTCCTACGAGCAGTACTTC. As protein: CASSETGGISYEQYF. Full variable domain (rest looked up from reference TRBV11-2 and TRBJ2-7): EAGVAQSPRYKIIEKRQSVAFWCNPISGHATLYWYQQILGQGPKLLIQFQNNGVVDDSQLPKDRFSAERLKGVDSTLKIQPAKLEDSAVYLCASSETGGISYEQYFGPGTRLTVT.

About this clone: Other DNA sequences of this sample code for an identical CDR3. The rearrangement uses TRBV5-1 and TRBJ1-4, with 9 bases matching TRBD1. With 3 bases clipped from V and 7 bases from J, the junction kept 4 bases outside the gene matches. Germline V gives CDR1 SGHRS, CDR2 YFSETQ. This CDR3 has 14 residues. CDR3 DNA: TGCGCCAGCAGCTCGGGACAGGGTGGTGAAAAACTGTTTTTT. It codes for CASSSGQGGEKLFF.

The rearrangement uses TRBV19 and TRBJ2-7; TRBD1 agrees at 10 bases. Germline CDR1 and CDR2: LNHDA and SQIVND (reference sequence). V shed 11 bases and J 7 bases; nucleotides not matched to a gene: 11. This CDR3 contains 13 residues. DNA for the CDR3: TGTGCCTGCCGGGACAGGGGCCCGGGAGAGCAGTACTTC. Encoded protein: CACRDRGPGEQYF.

The chain has TRBV10-1 and TRBJ2-1; D possibly corresponds to TRBD2 (6 bases). Germline loops: CDR1 WNHNN, CDR2 SYGVQD (reference sequence). The CDR3 has 14 residues. V lost 3 bases, J lost 4 bases, and 10 bases lay in between. The CDR3 nucleotides are TGCGCCAGCAGTGAAGGGACTGCTTACAATGAGCAGTTCTTC. Translation gives CASSEGTAYNEQFF.

The chain has TRBV14 and TRBJ2-2; no clear D gene. The V and J ends lost 2 bases and 0 bases respectively, with 7 bases between them. CDR1 and CDR2 from the germline V gene are SGHDN and FVKESK. The CDR3 is 15 amino acids. CDR3 nucleotides: TGTGCCAGCAGCCAATCCAGCGCGAACACCGGGGAGCTGTTTTTT. This translates into CASSQSSANTGELFF.

The V and J genes are TRBV2 and TRBJ2-2, with a tentative D call TRBD1 (5 bases). Germline-derived CDR1 and CDR2 are SNHLY and FYNNEI. The CDR3 length is 14 residues. V was clipped by 4 bases and J by 3 bases, with 9 bases between them. CDR3 residues: CASSGQGYTGELFF. DNA for the CDR3: TGTGCCAGCAGTGGTCAGGGTTACACCGGGGAGCTGTTTTTT.

Worth noting for this clone: Additional DNA sequences in this sample encode the identical CDR3. The rearrangement links TRBV30 to TRBJ1-5; D is uncertain. V was clipped by 0 bases and J by 2 bases, with 5 bases between them. The CDR3 contains 13 residues. Germline V gene data show CDR1 as GTSNPN and CDR2 as SVGIG (reference sequence). CDR3 nucleotide sequence: TGTGCCTGGAGTGTGCAGGGCAATCAGCCCCAGCATTTT. Amino acids: CAWSVQGNQPQHF.

This chain uses TRBV27 with TRBJ2-1; 10 nucleotides match TRBD1. CDR1 is MNHEY and CDR2 is SMNVEV in the germline V gene (reference sequence). This CDR3 spans 15 amino acids. The V gene end was trimmed by 6 bases and the J gene end by 6 bases; junction bases not matched to a gene: 8. The CDR3 region has the DNA TGTGCCAGCAGCCTGGGACAGGGGATTGGCAATGAGCAGTTCTTC. Its translation is CASSLGQGIGNEQFF.

In regard to this clone: Other nucleotide sequences from this sample produce the same CDR3. The chain joins TRBV18 to TRBJ2-5, with 9 bases that match TRBD2. V was clipped by 4 bases and J by 5 bases; unmatched bases: 2. The V gene's germline CDR1 is KGHSH and CDR2 LQKENI. There are 13 residues in the CDR3. CDR3: CASSLGLAETQYF. CDR3 bases: TGTGCCAGCTCACTTGGACTAGCGGAGACCCAGTACTTC.

The rearrangement joins TRBV4-2 to TRBJ2-2; 9 nucleotides agree with TRBD2. The CDR3 spans 15 residues. With V trimmed by 5 bases and J by 0 bases, 1 base remained unmatched. Germline V gene sequence: CDR1 LGHNA, CDR2 YNFKEQ. The DNA for the CDR3 is TGTGCCAGCAGCTCTAGCGGGACGAACACCGGGGAGCTGTTTTTT. As protein: CASSSSGTNTGELFF.

V gene TRBV2 combines with J gene TRBJ1-5, with D tentatively TRBD1 (6 bases). Germline V gene data show CDR1 as SNHLY and CDR2 as FYNNEI. CDR3 size: 16 residues. V was trimmed by 6 bases and J by 5 bases, leaving 20 bases between them. The CDR3, as DNA: TGTGCCAGCAGCCCTTCCTACAGGGAATGGGATCAGCCCCAGCATTTT. It codes for CASSPSYREWDQPQHF. The full variable domain, with the rest looked up from reference TRBV2 and TRBJ1-5, is EPEVTQTPSHQVTQMGQEVILRCVPISNHLYFYWYRQILGQKVEFLVSFYNNEISEKSEIFDDQFSVERPDGSNFTLKIRSTKLEDSAMYFCASSPSYREWDQPQHFGDGTRLSIL.

In this sample, this clone turned up a few times. J is TRBJ2-7 and V is TRBV30; TRBD1 matches 8 bases. Germline V CDR1 and CDR2: GTSNPN, SVGIG (reference sequence). The CDR3 is made up of 14 amino acids. Trimming removed 5 bases from V and 3 bases from J; junction bases left unmatched: 9. This CDR3 reads CAWAQRTGIYEQYF. The CDR3 coding sequence is TGTGCCTGGGCACAACGGACAGGGATCTACGAGCAGTACTTC.

The chain employs TRBV5-4 and TRBJ2-7, with 7 positions matching TRBD2. CDR3 length: 14 residues. The ends lost 2 bases at V and 0 bases at J; junction bases unmatched: 2. Germline-derived CDR1 and CDR2 are SGHNT and YYREEE (reference sequence). The CDR3 DNA is TGTGCCAGCAGCTTCCGGGGGGACTCCTACGAGCAGTACTTC. Encoded protein: CASSFRGDSYEQYF. Variable domain in full (rest from reference TRBV5-4 and TRBJ2-7): ETGVTQSPTHLIKTRGQQVTLRCSSQSGHNTVSWYQQALGQGPQFIFQYYREEENGRGNFPPRFSGLQFPNYSSELNVNALELDDSALYLCASSFRGDSYEQYFGPGTRLTVT.

V and J are TRBV29-1 and TRBJ2-7; 7 bases match TRBD1. V dropped 6 bases and J dropped 0; count of bases not matched to a gene: 11. The CDR3 has 15 residues. The germline V gene has CDR1 SQVTM and CDR2 ANQGSEA. The CDR3, as DNA: TGCAGCGTCGGAGACAGGGACGGTCCCTCCTACGAGCAGTACTTC. It specifies CSVGDRDGPSYEQYF.

Only a few counts were recorded for this clone. The J gene is TRBJ1-5, the V gene TRBV2; no reliable D call. Per the germline V gene, CDR1 is SNHLY and CDR2 is FYNNEI. The V and J ends lost 1 base and 15 bases respectively, with 13 bases between them. The CDR3 sequence is 12 residues long. CDR3 amino acids: CASSEVRERRHF. CDR3 sequence (DNA): TGTGCCAGCAGTGAAGTGAGGGAAAGGAGGCATTTT.

The genes are TRBV10-3 and TRBJ1-2, with TRBD1 identical over 7 bases. The germline V gene has CDR1 ENHRY and CDR2 SYGVKD. Trimming took 3 bases from V and 2 from J; bases not matched to a gene: 12. This CDR3 is built from 17 residues. As DNA, the CDR3 is TGTGCCATCAGTGATCCGGGACAGTCAGTTCCCAACTATGGCTACACCTTC. Translated: CAISDPGQSVPNYGYTF.

CDR3 DNA sequence: TGTGCCAGCAGCCATAACAGGGTACGTGGCTACACCTTC. Protein product: CASSHNRVRGYTF. J is TRBJ1-2 and V is TRBV6-5; possible D gene TRBD1, 6 bases. This CDR3 has 13 amino acids. CDR1 is MNHEY, CDR2 SVGAGI, per germline. Trimming left V 6 bases short and J 7 bases short, with 15 bases between.